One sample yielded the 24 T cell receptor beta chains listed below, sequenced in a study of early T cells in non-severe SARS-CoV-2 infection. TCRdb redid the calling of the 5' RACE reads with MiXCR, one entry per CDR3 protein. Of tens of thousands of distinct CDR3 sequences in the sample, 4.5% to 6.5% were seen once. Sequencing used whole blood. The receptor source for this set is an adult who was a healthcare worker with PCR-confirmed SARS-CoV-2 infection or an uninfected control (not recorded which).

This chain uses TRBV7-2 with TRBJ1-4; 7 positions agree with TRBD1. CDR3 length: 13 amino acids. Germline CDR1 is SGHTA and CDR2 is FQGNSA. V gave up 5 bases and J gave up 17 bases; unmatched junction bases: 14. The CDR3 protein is CASSAESGTVIFF. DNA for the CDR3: TGTGCCAGCAGCGCCGAATCCGGGACAGTAATTTTTTTT.

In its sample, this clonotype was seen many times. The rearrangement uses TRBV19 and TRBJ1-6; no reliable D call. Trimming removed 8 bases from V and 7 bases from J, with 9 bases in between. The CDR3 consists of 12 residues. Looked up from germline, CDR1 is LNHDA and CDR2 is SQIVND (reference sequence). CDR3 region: CASREANSPLHF. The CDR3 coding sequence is TGTGCCAGTCGCGAGGCGAATTCACCCCTCCACTTT.

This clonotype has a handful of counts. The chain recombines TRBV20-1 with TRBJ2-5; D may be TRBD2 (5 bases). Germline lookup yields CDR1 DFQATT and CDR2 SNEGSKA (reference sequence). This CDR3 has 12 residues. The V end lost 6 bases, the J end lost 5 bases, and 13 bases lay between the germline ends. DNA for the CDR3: TGCAGTGCGCAGACGGAGGACGAGACCCAGTACTTC. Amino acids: CSAQTEDETQYF.

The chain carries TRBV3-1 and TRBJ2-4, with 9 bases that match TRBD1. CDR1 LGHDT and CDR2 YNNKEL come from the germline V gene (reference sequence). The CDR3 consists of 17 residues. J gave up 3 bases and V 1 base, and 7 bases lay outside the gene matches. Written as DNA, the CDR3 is TGTGCCAGCAGCCAAGCCGGACAGGGGATGTTCAAAAACATTCAGTACTTC. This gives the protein CASSQAGQGMFKNIQYF. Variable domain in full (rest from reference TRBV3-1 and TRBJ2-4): DTAVSQTPKYLVTQMGNDKSIKCEQNLGHDTMYWYKQDSKKFLKIMFSYNNKELIINETVPNRFSPKSPDKAHLNLHINSLELGDSAVYFCASSQAGQGMFKNIQYFGAGTRLSVL.

CDR3 protein: CASSENLAGRRDTQYF. The DNA of the CDR3 is TGTGCCAGCAGTGAAAACTTAGCGGGAAGGAGGGATACGCAGTATTTT. J is TRBJ2-3 and V is TRBV6-1, with TRBD2 matching 8 bases. V gave up 2 bases and J gave up 6 bases; unmatched junction bases: 10. The CDR3 contains 16 residues. Germline CDR1 MNHNS, CDR2 SASEGT.

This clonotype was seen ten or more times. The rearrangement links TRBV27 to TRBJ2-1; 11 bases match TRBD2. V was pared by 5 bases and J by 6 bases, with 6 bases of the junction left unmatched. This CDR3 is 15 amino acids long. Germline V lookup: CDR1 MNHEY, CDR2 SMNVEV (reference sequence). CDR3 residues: CASSLRLAGTNEQFF. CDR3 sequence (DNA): TGTGCCAGCAGTCTGAGACTAGCGGGAACCAATGAGCAGTTCTTC.

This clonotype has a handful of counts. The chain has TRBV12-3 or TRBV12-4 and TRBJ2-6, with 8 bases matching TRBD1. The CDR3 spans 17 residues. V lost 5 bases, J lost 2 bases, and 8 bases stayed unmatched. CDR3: CASSPQGAIAGANVLTF. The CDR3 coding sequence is TGTGCCAGCAGTCCGCAGGGGGCGATCGCTGGGGCCAACGTCCTGACTTTC.

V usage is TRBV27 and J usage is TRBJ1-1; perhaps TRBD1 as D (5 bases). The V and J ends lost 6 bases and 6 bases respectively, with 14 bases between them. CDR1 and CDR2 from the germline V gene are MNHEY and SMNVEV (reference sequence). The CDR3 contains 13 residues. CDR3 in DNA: TGTGCCAGCAGGGATCCAGGGAGGCCTGAAGCTTTCTTT. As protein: CASRDPGRPEAFF.

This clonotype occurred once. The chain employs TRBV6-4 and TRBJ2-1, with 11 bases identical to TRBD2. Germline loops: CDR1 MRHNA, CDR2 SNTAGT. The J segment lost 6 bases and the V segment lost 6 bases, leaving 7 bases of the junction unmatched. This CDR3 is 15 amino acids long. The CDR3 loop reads CASSLTSGSPNEQFF. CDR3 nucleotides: TGTGCCAGCAGCCTCACTAGCGGGAGTCCCAATGAGCAGTTCTTC.

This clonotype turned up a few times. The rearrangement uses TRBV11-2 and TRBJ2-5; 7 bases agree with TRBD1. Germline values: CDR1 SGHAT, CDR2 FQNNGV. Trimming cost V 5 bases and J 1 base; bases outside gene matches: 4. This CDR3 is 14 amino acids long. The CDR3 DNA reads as TGTGCCAGCAGCCCGACAGGGTCCCAAGAGACCCAGTACTTC. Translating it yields CASSPTGSQETQYF. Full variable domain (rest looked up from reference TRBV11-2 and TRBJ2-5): EAGVAQSPRYKIIEKRQSVAFWCNPISGHATLYWYQQILGQGPKLLIQFQNNGVVDDSQLPKDRFSAERLKGVDSTLKIQPAKLEDSAVYLCASSPTGSQETQYFGPGTRLLVL.

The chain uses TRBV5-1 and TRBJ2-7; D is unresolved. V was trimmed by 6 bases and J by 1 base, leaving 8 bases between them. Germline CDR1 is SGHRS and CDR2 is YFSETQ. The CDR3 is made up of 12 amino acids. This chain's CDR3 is CASTSRSYEQYF. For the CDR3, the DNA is TGCGCCAGCACGAGTAGGTCCTACGAGCAGTACTTC.

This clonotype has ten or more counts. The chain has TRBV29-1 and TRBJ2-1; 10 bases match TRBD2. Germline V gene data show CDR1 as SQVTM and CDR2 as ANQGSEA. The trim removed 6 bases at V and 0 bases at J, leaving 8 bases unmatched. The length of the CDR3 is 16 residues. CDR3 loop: CSVPAAGGSSYNEQFF. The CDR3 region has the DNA TGCAGCGTCCCCGCAGCGGGAGGGAGCTCCTACAATGAGCAGTTCTTC.

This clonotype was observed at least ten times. The CDR3 nucleotides read TGTGCCAGCAGCTCCTCGGGAGCTGACACTGAAGCTTTCTTT. Translating gives CASSSSGADTEAFF. V and J are TRBV7-9 and TRBJ1-1, with D unresolved. The length of the CDR3 is 14 residues. Trimming removed 4 bases at V and 3 bases at J, with 12 bases between. From germline, CDR1 is SEHNR and CDR2 FQNEAQ (reference sequence).

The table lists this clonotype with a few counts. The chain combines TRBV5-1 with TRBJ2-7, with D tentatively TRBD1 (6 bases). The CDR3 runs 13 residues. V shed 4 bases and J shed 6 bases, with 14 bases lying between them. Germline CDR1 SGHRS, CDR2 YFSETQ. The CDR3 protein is CASSRTAAGEQYF. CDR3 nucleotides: TGCGCCAGCAGCAGGACAGCCGCGGGCGAGCAGTACTTC.

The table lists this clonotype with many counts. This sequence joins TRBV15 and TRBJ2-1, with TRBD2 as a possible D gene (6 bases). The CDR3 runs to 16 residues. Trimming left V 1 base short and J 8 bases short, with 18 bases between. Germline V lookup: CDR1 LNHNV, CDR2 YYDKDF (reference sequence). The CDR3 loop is CATSRGSSGGYDEQFF. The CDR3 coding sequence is TGTGCCACCAGCAGAGGGTCCTCCGGGGGTTACGATGAGCAGTTCTTC.

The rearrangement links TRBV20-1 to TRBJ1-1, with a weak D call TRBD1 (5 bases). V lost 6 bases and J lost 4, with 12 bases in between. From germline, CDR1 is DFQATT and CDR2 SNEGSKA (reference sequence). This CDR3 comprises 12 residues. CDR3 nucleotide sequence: TGCAGTGCAGCGGGACTCCGCACTGAAGCTTTCTTT. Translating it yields CSAAGLRTEAFF.

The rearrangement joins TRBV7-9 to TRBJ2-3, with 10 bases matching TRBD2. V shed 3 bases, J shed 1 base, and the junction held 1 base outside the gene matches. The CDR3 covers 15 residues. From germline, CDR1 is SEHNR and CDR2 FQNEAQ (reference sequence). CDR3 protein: CASSFLAGGTDTQYF. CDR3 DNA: TGTGCCAGCAGCTTTCTAGCGGGAGGCACAGATACGCAGTATTTT.

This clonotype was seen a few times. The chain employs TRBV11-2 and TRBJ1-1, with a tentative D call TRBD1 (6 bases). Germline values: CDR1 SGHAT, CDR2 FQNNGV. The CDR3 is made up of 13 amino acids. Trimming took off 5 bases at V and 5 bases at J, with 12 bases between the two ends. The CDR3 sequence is CASSPTGFTEAFF. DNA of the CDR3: TGTGCCAGCAGCCCCACAGGGTTTACTGAAGCTTTCTTT.

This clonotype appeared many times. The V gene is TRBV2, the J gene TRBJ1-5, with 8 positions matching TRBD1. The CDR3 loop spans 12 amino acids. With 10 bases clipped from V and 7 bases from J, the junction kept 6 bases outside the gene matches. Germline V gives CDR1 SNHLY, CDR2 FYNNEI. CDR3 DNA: TGTGCCACCAGGGGGCTTGGACAGCCCCAGCATTTT. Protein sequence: CATRGLGQPQHF.

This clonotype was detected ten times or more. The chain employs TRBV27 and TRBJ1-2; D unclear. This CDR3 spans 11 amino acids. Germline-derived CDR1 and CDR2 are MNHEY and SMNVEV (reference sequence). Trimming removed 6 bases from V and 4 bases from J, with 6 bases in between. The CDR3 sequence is CASRDGYGYTF. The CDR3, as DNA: TGTGCCAGCAGGGATGGCTATGGCTACACCTTC.

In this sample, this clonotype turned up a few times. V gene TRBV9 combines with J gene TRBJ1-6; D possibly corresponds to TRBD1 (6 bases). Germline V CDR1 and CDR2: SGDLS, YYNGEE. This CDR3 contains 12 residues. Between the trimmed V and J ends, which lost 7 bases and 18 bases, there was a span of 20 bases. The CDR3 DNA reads TGTGCCAGCGGCGAAACGCAGGGGCGGCCCCACTTT. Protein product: CASGETQGRPHF.

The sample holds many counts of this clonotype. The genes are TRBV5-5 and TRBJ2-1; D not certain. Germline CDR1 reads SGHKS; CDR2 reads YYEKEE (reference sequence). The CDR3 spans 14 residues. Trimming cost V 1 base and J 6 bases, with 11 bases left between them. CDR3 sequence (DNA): TGTGCCAGCAGCTTGAGGGTAGCCACCAATGAGCAGTTCTTC. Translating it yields CASSLRVATNEQFF.

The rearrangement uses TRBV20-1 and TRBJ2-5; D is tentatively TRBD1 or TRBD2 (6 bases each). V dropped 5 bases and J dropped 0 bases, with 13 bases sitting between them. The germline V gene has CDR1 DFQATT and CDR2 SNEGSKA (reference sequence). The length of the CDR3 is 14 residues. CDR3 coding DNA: TGCAGTGCTTTAACGGGGGCCAACCAAGAGACCCAGTACTTC. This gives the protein CSALTGANQETQYF.

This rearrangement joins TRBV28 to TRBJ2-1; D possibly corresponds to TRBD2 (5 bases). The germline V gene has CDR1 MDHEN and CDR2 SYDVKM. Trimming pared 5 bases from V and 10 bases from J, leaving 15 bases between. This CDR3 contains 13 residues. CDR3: CASSRGGVEEQFF. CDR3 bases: TGTGCCAGCAGTCGGGGTGGAGTGGAAGAGCAGTTCTTC.